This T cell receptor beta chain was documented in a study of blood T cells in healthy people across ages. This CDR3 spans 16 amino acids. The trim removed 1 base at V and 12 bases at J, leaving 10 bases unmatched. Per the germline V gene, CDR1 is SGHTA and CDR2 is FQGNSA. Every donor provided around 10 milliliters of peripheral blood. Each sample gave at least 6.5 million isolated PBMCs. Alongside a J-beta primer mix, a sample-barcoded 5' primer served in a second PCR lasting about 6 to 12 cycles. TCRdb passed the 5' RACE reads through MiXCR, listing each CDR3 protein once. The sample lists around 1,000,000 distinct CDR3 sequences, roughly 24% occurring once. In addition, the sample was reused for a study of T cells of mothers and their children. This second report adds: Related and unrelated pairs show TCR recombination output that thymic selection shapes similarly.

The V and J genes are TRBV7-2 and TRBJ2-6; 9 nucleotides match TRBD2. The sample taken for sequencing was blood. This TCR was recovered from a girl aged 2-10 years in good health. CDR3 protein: CASSLVGGTSPGVLTF. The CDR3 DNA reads TGTGCCAGCAGCTTAGTAGGTGGGACTAGCCCCGGCGTCCTGACTTTC.